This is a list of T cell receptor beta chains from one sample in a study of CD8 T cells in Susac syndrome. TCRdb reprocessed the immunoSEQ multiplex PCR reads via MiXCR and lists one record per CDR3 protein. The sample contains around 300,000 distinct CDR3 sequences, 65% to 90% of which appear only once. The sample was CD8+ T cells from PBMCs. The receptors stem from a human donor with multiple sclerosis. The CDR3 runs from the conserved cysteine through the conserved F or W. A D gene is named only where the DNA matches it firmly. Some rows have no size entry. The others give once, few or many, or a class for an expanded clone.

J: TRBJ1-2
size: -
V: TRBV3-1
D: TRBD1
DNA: TGTGCCAGCAGCCAAGATAAGGGACAGGGAATGGACGGCTACACCTTC
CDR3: CASSQDKGQGMDGYTF

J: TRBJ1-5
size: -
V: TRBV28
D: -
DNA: TGTGCCGGCTCGACGGGGTATAGCAATCAGCCCCAGCATTTT
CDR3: CAGSTGYSNQPQHF

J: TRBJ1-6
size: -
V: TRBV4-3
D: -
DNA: TGCGCCAGCAGCCAAGAAGGGGGAGAGTCCTATAATTCACCCCTCCACTTT
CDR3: CASSQEGGESYNSPLHF

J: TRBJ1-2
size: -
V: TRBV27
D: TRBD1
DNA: TGCGCCTCTAACCCGACAGGGTTCGCCTATGGCTACACCTTC
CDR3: CASNPTGFAYGYTF

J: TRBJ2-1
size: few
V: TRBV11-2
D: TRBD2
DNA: TGTGCCAGCAGCTTAGACGGCGGGAGCTCCTACAATGAGCAGTTCTTC
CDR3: CASSLDGGSSYNEQFF

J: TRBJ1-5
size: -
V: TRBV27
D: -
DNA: TGTGCCAGCAGTTTAATCGCAGGGGCCCAGCCCCAGCATTTT
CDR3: CASSLIAGAQPQHF

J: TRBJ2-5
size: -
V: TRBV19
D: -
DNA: TGTGCCAGTAGTATTAGGGGGGGCCGGCCGGACCAGTACTTC
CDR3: CASSIRGGRPDQYF

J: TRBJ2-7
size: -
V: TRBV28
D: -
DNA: TGTGCCAGCAGTAGGGCCTCCTCCTACGAGCAGTACTTC
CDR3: CASSRASSYEQYF

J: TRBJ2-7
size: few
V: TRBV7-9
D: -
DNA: TGTGCCAGCAGCTTAGTTCTGGGACACCCGACCTACGAGCAGTACTTC
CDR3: CASSLVLGHPTYEQYF

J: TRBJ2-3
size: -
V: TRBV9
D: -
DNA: TGTGCCAGCAGGAAAGGGGATAGCAGCACAGATACGCAGTATTTT
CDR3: CASRKGDSSTDTQYF

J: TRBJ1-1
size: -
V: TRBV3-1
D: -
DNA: TGTGCCAGCAGCCAAGATCTGGGCATTATCACTGAAGCTTTCTTT
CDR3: CASSQDLGIITEAFF

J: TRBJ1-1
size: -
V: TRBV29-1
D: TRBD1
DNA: TGCAGCGTTGGAGGGACAGCGAACACTGAAGCTTTCTTT
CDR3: CSVGGTANTEAFF

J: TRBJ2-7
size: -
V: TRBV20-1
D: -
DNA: TGCAGTGCTAGAGACCGCAGGCCAAACCTCTCCTACGAGCAGTACTTC
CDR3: CSARDRRPNLSYEQYF

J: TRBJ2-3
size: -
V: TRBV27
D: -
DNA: TGTGCCAGCAGTTTTGGGACGAGGGGCACAGATACGCAGTATTTT
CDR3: CASSFGTRGTDTQYF

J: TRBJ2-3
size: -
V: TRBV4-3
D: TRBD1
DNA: TGCGCCAGCAGCCGCCTGACAGGGGGTCGTATGGATACGCAGTATTTT
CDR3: CASSRLTGGRMDTQYF

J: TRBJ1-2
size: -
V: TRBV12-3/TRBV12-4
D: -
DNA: TGTGCCAGCACCTTCCCCCCCCCTGAGGGGGGCTACACCTTC
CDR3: CASTFPPPEGGYTF

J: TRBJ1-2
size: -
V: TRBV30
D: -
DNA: TGTGCCTGGAGTGTCGAGGGGTTTAACTATGGCTACACCTTC
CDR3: CAWSVEGFNYGYTF

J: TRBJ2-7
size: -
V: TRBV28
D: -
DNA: TGTGCCAGCAGCACTATTCCGGCGGGAGGGACAGGGATCCCCGAGCAGTACTTC
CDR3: CASSTIPAGGTGIPEQYF

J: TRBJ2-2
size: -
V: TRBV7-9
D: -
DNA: TGTGCCAGCAGCCCAAAACAGGGCTCGAACACCGGGGAGCTGTTTTTT
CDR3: CASSPKQGSNTGELFF

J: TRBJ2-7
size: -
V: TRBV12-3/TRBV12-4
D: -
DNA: TGTGCCAGCAGTTTACAGGGTTGGGAGCAGTACTTC
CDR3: CASSLQGWEQYF

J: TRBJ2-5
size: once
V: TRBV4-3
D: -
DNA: TGCGCCAGCAGCCTTGGGACAAAGGCACAAGAGACCCAGTACTTC
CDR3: CASSLGTKAQETQYF

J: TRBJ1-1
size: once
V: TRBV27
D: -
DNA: TGTGCCAGCAGTTTTCTGGGCGAGAACACTGAAGCTTTCTTT
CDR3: CASSFLGENTEAFF

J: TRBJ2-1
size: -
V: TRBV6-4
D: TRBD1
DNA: TGTGCCAGCAGTGACGGGGGGACAGGGATGGATGAGCAGTTCTTC
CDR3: CASSDGGTGMDEQFF

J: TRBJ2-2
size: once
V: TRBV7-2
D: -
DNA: TGTGCCAGCAGCCCGGCGGGGCAGGGGGTGGTCGGGGAGCTGTTTTTT
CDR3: CASSPAGQGVVGELFF

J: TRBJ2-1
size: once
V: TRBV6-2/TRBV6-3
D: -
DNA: TGTGCCAGCAGTTACGAGGTTTTAGAAAACAATGAGCAGTTCTTC
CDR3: CASSYEVLENNEQFF

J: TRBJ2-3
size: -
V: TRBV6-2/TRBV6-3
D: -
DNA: TGTGCCAGCAGTTACTCGACGGACCGGGGCCACACAGATACGCAGTATTTT
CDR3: CASSYSTDRGHTDTQYF

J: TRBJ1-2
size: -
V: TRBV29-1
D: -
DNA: TGCAGCGTCGCTGAACCCCTAGAGACGGTTAACTATGGCTACACCTTC
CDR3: CSVAEPLETVNYGYTF

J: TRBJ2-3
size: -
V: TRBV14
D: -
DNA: TGTGCCAGCAGCCAAGGGACACGTAGCACAGATACGCAGTATTTT
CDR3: CASSQGTRSTDTQYF

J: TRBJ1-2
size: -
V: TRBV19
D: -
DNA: TGTGCCAGTAGAATAGGGGCATCCTATGGCTACACCTTC
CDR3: CASRIGASYGYTF

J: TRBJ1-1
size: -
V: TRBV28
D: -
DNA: TGTGCCAGCAGTCCCCTGGGAGGAGACACTGAAGCTTTCTTT
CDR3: CASSPLGGDTEAFF

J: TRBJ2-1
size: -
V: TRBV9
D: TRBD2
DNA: TGTGCCAGCAGCGTAGATGGGGGAGGGCTTTCCTACAATGAGCAGTTCTTC
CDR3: CASSVDGGGLSYNEQFF

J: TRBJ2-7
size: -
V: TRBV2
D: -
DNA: TGTGCCACCGGGACTCTCACCTACGAGCAGTACTTC
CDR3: CATGTLTYEQYF

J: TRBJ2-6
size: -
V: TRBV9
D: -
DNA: TGTGCCAGCAGCGTAGGGAAGGGGTCGTGGTCTGGGGCCAACGTCCTGACTTTC
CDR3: CASSVGKGSWSGANVLTF

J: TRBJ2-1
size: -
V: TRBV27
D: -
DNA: TGTGCCAGCAGTTTAGACCCTGGTCCGGGGTTGAGAAATGAGCAGTTCTTC
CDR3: CASSLDPGPGLRNEQFF

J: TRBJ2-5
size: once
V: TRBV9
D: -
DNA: TGTGCCAGCGAAGGCACGGCCGAGACCCAGTACTTC
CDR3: CASEGTAETQYF

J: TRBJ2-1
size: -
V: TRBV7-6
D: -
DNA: TGTGCCAGCAGCTTAGGGGACACCCCGGTGAATGAGCAGTTCTTC
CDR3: CASSLGDTPVNEQFF

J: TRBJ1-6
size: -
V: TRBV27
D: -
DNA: TGTGCCAGCAGTTTTGGGGTTCGGAATTCACCCCTCCACTTT
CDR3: CASSFGVRNSPLHF

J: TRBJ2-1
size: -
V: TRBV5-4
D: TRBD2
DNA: TGTGCCAGCAGCCCAAGGCCACTAGCGGCCTACAATGAGCAGTTCTTC
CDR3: CASSPRPLAAYNEQFF

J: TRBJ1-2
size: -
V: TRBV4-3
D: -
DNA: TGCGCCAGCAGCCAGCCTGGGGGGGCCGGAGCTAACTATGGCTACACCTTC
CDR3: CASSQPGGAGANYGYTF

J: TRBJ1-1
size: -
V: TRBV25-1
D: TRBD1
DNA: TGTGCCAGCGGTGAGGATCCGGCAGGGGGGGACACTGAAGCTTTCTTT
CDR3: CASGEDPAGGDTEAFF

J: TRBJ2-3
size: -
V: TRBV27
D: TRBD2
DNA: TGTGCCAGCAGTTTACTGAAAGCGGGGGGCACAGATACGCAGTATTTT
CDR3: CASSLLKAGGTDTQYF

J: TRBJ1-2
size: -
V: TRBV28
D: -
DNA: TGTGCCAGCCGCCTTGCGGGGGACGCGAACTATGGCTACACCTTC
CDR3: CASRLAGDANYGYTF

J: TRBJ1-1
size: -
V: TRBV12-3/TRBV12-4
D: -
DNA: TGTGCCAGCAGTTTATCCAACGAAGCTTTCTTT
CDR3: CASSLSNEAFF

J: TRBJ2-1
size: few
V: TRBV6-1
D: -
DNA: TGTGCCAGCAGTCCCGACAACTACAATGAGCAGTTCTTC
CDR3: CASSPDNYNEQFF

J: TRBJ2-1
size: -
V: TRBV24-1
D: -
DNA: TGTGCCACCAGTGATTCCGGGTTATACAATGAGCAGTTCTTC
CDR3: CATSDSGLYNEQFF

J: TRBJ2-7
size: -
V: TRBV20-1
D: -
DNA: TGCAGTGCTCGCTGGATCGTTTGGGGCGAGCAGTACTTC
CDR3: CSARWIVWGEQYF

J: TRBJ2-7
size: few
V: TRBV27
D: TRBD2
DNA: TGTGCCAGCAGTTTGGGAGGGAGCACCTACGAGCAGTACTTC
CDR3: CASSLGGSTYEQYF